This TCR beta chain stems from a study of shared clonotypes between healthy human individuals. Looking at the study overall: A couple of female and a few male donors aged 18 to 49 were enrolled. The study's findings and limits: The study sampled only blood, and tissue repertoires likely differ. Sequencing depth was expected to affect clonotype sharing among donors. Rarefaction analysis demonstrated incomplete sorted-subset sequencing notwithstanding large depth.

The assay was immunoSEQ multiplex PCR, and TCRdb's table has in-frame clones only and misses some. The sample shows about 1 million clones, around 76% of them seen only once. The CDR3 is made up of 16 amino acids. Germline assignment: CDR1 SGHNT and CDR2 YYREEE (reference sequence). V shed 0 bases, J shed 3 bases, and the junction held 5 bases outside the gene matches. Comments on this clone: Its matching antigen is unknown.

The sequenced material came from memory CD4+ T cells sorted from blood. The subset denotes: CD45RA-negative fraction. The genes are TRBV5-4 and TRBJ2-2; 7 bases line up with TRBD2. The sequence derives from a man between 18 and 29 years old in good health. This chain's CDR3 is CASSLGGLTDTGELFF. The CDR3 DNA sequence: TGTGCCAGCAGCTTGGGGGGACTAACCGACACCGGGGAGCTGTTTTTT.